These T cell receptor beta chains were read from a single sample in a study of cytomegalovirus exposure and HLA in healthy donors. Profiled with immunoSEQ multiplex PCR; TCRdb holds only in-frame clones, not every one. The data contain 160,000 or so clones, 82% of them singletons. The source material was PBMCs. Receptor source: a man between 45 and 60 years old in good health and CMV-seropositive. The CDR3 runs from the conserved cysteine through the conserved F or W. The order of the fields is J gene, clone size, CDR3 length, D gene, V gene, CDR3 protein, CDR3 DNA. A D gene is named only where the DNA matches it firmly. Size values are once, few and many counts, or a class for expanded clones, and some rows have none.

j_gene: TRBJ1-1
abundance: -
len: 16
d_gene: TRBD1
v_gene: TRBV4-1
CDR3aa: CASSQGQGNMNTEAFF
CDR3nt: TGCGCCAGCAGCCAAGGACAGGGAAACATGAACACTGAAGCTTTCTTT

j_gene: TRBJ1-5
abundance: -
len: 15
d_gene: -
v_gene: TRBV28
CDR3aa: CASSVRGWGNQPQHF
CDR3nt: TGTGCCAGCAGTGTCAGGGGATGGGGCAATCAGCCCCAGCATTTT

j_gene: TRBJ2-3
abundance: -
len: 16
d_gene: TRBD1
v_gene: TRBV9
CDR3aa: CASSVGGTAFTDTQYF
CDR3nt: TGTGCCAGCAGCGTAGGTGGGACAGCTTTCACAGATACGCAGTATTTT

j_gene: TRBJ1-1
abundance: once
len: 16
d_gene: TRBD1
v_gene: TRBV25-1
CDR3aa: CASSESGRQGVFEAFF
CDR3nt: TGTGCCAGCAGTGAATCGGGAAGACAGGGAGTATTTGAAGCTTTCTTT

j_gene: TRBJ2-3
abundance: few
len: 13
d_gene: -
v_gene: TRBV4-3
CDR3aa: CASSPPSTDTQYF
CDR3nt: TGCGCCAGCAGCCCCCCATCCACAGATACGCAGTATTTT

j_gene: TRBJ1-3
abundance: few
len: 17
d_gene: -
v_gene: TRBV5-5
CDR3aa: CASSQDLGTNSGNTIYF
CDR3nt: TGCGCCAGCAGCCAAGATCTTGGGACAAACTCTGGAAACACCATATATTTT

j_gene: TRBJ2-7
abundance: -
len: 14
d_gene: -
v_gene: TRBV9
CDR3aa: CASSVGLQGHEQYF
CDR3nt: TGTGCCAGCAGCGTAGGATTACAGGGCCACGAGCAGTACTTC

j_gene: TRBJ2-7
abundance: -
len: 13
d_gene: -
v_gene: TRBV14
CDR3aa: CASSQGLAYEQYF
CDR3nt: TGTGCCAGCAGCCAAGGTCTAGCCTACGAGCAGTACTTC

j_gene: TRBJ2-2
abundance: -
len: 13
d_gene: TRBD1
v_gene: TRBV19
CDR3aa: CAGQGFDTGELFF
CDR3nt: TGTGCCGGACAGGGGTTCGACACCGGGGAGCTGTTTTTT

j_gene: TRBJ1-2
abundance: -
len: 16
d_gene: -
v_gene: TRBV6-5
CDR3aa: CASSYTPTARLSGYTF
CDR3nt: TGTGCCAGCAGTTACACACCGACCGCCAGGTTAAGTGGCTACACCTTC

j_gene: TRBJ2-5
abundance: -
len: 14
d_gene: -
v_gene: TRBV12-1
CDR3aa: CARSGEGQQGTQYF
CDR3nt: TGTGCCAGGAGCGGGGAGGGCCAGCAAGGGACCCAGTACTTC

j_gene: TRBJ2-3
abundance: -
len: 15
d_gene: TRBD2
v_gene: TRBV7-9
CDR3aa: CASSRLAGVTDTQYF
CDR3nt: TGTGCCAGCAGCAGGCTAGCGGGGGTCACAGATACGCAGTATTTT

j_gene: TRBJ1-1
abundance: -
len: 12
d_gene: -
v_gene: TRBV7-9
CDR3aa: CASRLEDTEAFF
CDR3nt: TGTGCCAGCAGGCTAGAGGACACTGAAGCTTTCTTT

j_gene: TRBJ2-3
abundance: -
len: 14
d_gene: TRBD2
v_gene: TRBV27
CDR3aa: CASSLSAGADTQYF
CDR3nt: TGTGCCAGCAGTTTGTCCGCGGGGGCAGATACGCAGTATTTT

j_gene: TRBJ1-5
abundance: -
len: 15
d_gene: TRBD1
v_gene: TRBV11-2
CDR3aa: CASSLGGGANQPQHF
CDR3nt: TGTGCCAGCAGCTTAGGAGGGGGCGCGAATCAGCCCCAGCATTTT

j_gene: TRBJ2-5
abundance: -
len: 12
d_gene: -
v_gene: TRBV2
CDR3aa: CASSPTGLAQYF
CDR3nt: TGTGCCAGCAGTCCTACAGGGTTGGCCCAGTACTTC

j_gene: TRBJ1-1
abundance: -
len: 15
d_gene: TRBD1
v_gene: TRBV9
CDR3aa: CASSDPGQGTTEAFF
CDR3nt: TGTGCCAGCAGCGACCCTGGACAGGGTACCACTGAAGCTTTCTTT

j_gene: TRBJ2-1
abundance: few
len: 15
d_gene: TRBD2
v_gene: TRBV11-2
CDR3aa: CASSDGGVGYNEQFF
CDR3nt: TGTGCCAGCAGCGATGGGGGGGTGGGTTACAATGAGCAGTTCTTC

j_gene: TRBJ2-1
abundance: -
len: 14
d_gene: -
v_gene: TRBV19
CDR3aa: CASSIVAQGNEQFF
CDR3nt: TGTGCCAGTAGTATAGTTGCCCAGGGGAATGAGCAGTTCTTC

j_gene: TRBJ1-5
abundance: -
len: 14
d_gene: -
v_gene: TRBV25-1
CDR3aa: CASSESGGNQPQHF
CDR3nt: TGTGCCAGCAGTGAATCGGGTGGCAATCAGCCCCAGCATTTT

j_gene: TRBJ1-2
abundance: -
len: 12
d_gene: TRBD1
v_gene: TRBV14
CDR3aa: CASSPTGFGYTF
CDR3nt: TGTGCCAGCAGCCCGACAGGGTTTGGCTACACCTTC

j_gene: TRBJ2-5
abundance: -
len: 15
d_gene: -
v_gene: TRBV5-1
CDR3aa: CASSFLGDAVETQYF
CDR3nt: TGCGCCAGCAGCTTCCTGGGAGACGCTGTGGAGACCCAGTACTTC

j_gene: TRBJ2-1
abundance: -
len: 15
d_gene: TRBD1
v_gene: TRBV5-1
CDR3aa: CASSLLGQGVNELFF
CDR3nt: TGCGCCAGCAGCTTGTTGGGACAGGGGGTCAATGAGCTCTTCTTC

j_gene: TRBJ2-4
abundance: few
len: 14
d_gene: -
v_gene: TRBV6-5
CDR3aa: CATTPRAAKNIQYF
CDR3nt: TGTGCCACCACCCCTCGCGCAGCCAAAAACATTCAGTACTTC

j_gene: TRBJ2-5
abundance: -
len: 16
d_gene: TRBD2
v_gene: TRBV5-4
CDR3aa: CASSDRTSGFIGTQYF
CDR3nt: TGTGCCAGCAGCGACCGGACTAGCGGGTTCATTGGGACCCAGTACTTC

j_gene: TRBJ1-5
abundance: -
len: 13
d_gene: -
v_gene: TRBV7-9
CDR3aa: CASSFSPDQPQHF
CDR3nt: TGTGCCAGCAGCTTTTCGCCGGATCAGCCCCAGCATTTT

j_gene: TRBJ1-3
abundance: -
len: 12
d_gene: -
v_gene: TRBV29-1
CDR3aa: CSVRGVGNTIYF
CDR3nt: TGCAGCGTCCGGGGGGTTGGAAACACCATATATTTT

j_gene: TRBJ1-4
abundance: -
len: 15
d_gene: TRBD1
v_gene: TRBV2
CDR3aa: CASSEGGTGFEKLFF
CDR3nt: TGTGCCAGCAGTGAAGGAGGGACAGGGTTTGAAAAACTGTTTTTT

j_gene: TRBJ2-2
abundance: -
len: 16
d_gene: TRBD1
v_gene: TRBV6-6
CDR3aa: CASRKQGAANTGELFF
CDR3nt: TGTGCCAGCAGAAAACAGGGGGCGGCGAACACCGGGGAGCTGTTTTTT

j_gene: TRBJ1-6
abundance: -
len: 13
d_gene: TRBD1
v_gene: TRBV7-9
CDR3aa: CASGQGRNSPLHF
CDR3nt: TGTGCCAGTGGACAGGGCCGGAATTCACCCCTCCACTTT

j_gene: TRBJ2-1
abundance: -
len: 16
d_gene: TRBD2
v_gene: TRBV5-6
CDR3aa: CASSLERGVAYNEQFF
CDR3nt: TGTGCCAGCAGCTTGGAGCGGGGTGTGGCCTACAATGAGCAGTTCTTC